A selection of T cell receptor beta chains follows, all from one sample in a study of blood T cell repertoires in COVID-19. Sequencing used immunoSEQ multiplex PCR; TCRdb keeps in-frame clones, though not all of them. The sample has about 330,000 clones; 92% are singletons. Sample: PBMCs or T cells enriched from blood (not recorded which). The receptors here all came from a woman in her 30s who had recovered from COVID-19. Each CDR3 is given with its conserved first and last residue. The D gene is left open where the match is weak. Part of the rows lack a size; the others show once, few, many or a class for expanded clones.

V gene: TRBV29-1
D gene: -
clone size: -
J gene: TRBJ2-7
CDR3 DNA: TGCAGCGTTGAAGATTGGCGTGGAGGGGCCGAGCAGTACTTC
CDR3 protein: CSVEDWRGGAEQYF

V gene: TRBV13
D gene: -
clone size: -
J gene: TRBJ2-1
CDR3 DNA: TGTGCCAGCAGCCCCCTGGGGGGAGGCTCCTACAATGAGCAGTTCTTC
CDR3 protein: CASSPLGGGSYNEQFF

V gene: TRBV18
D gene: TRBD2
clone size: -
J gene: TRBJ2-7
CDR3 DNA: TGTGCCAGCTCACCGTCAGCTCAGCGGGGCTCCTACGAGCAGTACTTC
CDR3 protein: CASSPSAQRGSYEQYF

V gene: TRBV4-1
D gene: -
clone size: once
J gene: TRBJ2-3
CDR3 DNA: TGCGCCAGCAGCCAAGTTTGGCCGGGTGAAGATACGCAGTATTTT
CDR3 protein: CASSQVWPGEDTQYF

V gene: TRBV5-4
D gene: TRBD2
clone size: -
J gene: TRBJ2-1
CDR3 DNA: TGTGCCAGCAGCTTACCGGGACTAGCTTCTGGTGAGCAGTTCTTC
CDR3 protein: CASSLPGLASGEQFF

V gene: TRBV7-9
D gene: TRBD1
clone size: -
J gene: TRBJ2-3
CDR3 DNA: TGTGCCAGCAGCTTGGCGACAGGGAGCACAGATACGCAGTATTTT
CDR3 protein: CASSLATGSTDTQYF

V gene: TRBV6-5
D gene: -
clone size: -
J gene: TRBJ2-2
CDR3 DNA: TGTGCCAGCCTAAGTGTGACGAGGAGCGGGGAGCTGTTTTTT
CDR3 protein: CASLSVTRSGELFF

V gene: TRBV5-6
D gene: TRBD1
clone size: -
J gene: TRBJ2-2
CDR3 DNA: TGTGCCAGCAGCATGGGACAGGTCGGTACCGGGGAGCTGTTTTTT
CDR3 protein: CASSMGQVGTGELFF

V gene: TRBV25-1
D gene: TRBD1
clone size: -
J gene: TRBJ2-3
CDR3 DNA: TGTGCCAGCAGTGACGGGACAGGGGGAAGTAGCACAGATACGCAGTATTTT
CDR3 protein: CASSDGTGGSSTDTQYF

V gene: TRBV3-1/TRBV3-2
D gene: TRBD2
clone size: -
J gene: TRBJ2-7
CDR3 DNA: TGTGCCAGCAGCCCCCCAATCGGGGGGGGGCGGTTTGAGCAGTACTTC
CDR3 protein: CASSPPIGGGRFEQYF

V gene: TRBV18
D gene: -
clone size: -
J gene: TRBJ2-2
CDR3 DNA: TGTGCCAGCTCGCTCACAGGGTTTTCGAACACCGGGGAGCTGTTTTTT
CDR3 protein: CASSLTGFSNTGELFF

V gene: TRBV9
D gene: TRBD1
clone size: -
J gene: TRBJ1-1
CDR3 DNA: TGTGCCAGCAGCCCCGCAGGGGGGACCATGAACACTGAAGCTTTCTTT
CDR3 protein: CASSPAGGTMNTEAFF

V gene: TRBV7-2
D gene: -
clone size: -
J gene: TRBJ1-6
CDR3 DNA: TGTGCCAGCAGCTTATTCGGCTCCCGGGGGGGAAATAATTCACCCCTCCACTTT
CDR3 protein: CASSLFGSRGGNNSPLHF

V gene: TRBV7-2
D gene: -
clone size: -
J gene: TRBJ1-2
CDR3 DNA: TGTGCCAGCAGCTTAGGTCCAGAAGGCTACACCTTC
CDR3 protein: CASSLGPEGYTF

V gene: TRBV3-1/TRBV3-2
D gene: -
clone size: -
J gene: TRBJ2-6
CDR3 DNA: TGTGCCAGCAGCCGCCGCGCTAGCGCCGGGGCCAACGTCCTGACTTTC
CDR3 protein: CASSRRASAGANVLTF

V gene: TRBV20-1
D gene: -
clone size: -
J gene: TRBJ1-2
CDR3 DNA: TGCAGTGCTAGTGGACTGTTGAACTATGGCTACACCTTC
CDR3 protein: CSASGLLNYGYTF

V gene: TRBV3-1/TRBV3-2
D gene: TRBD2
clone size: -
J gene: TRBJ2-2
CDR3 DNA: TGTGCCAGCAGCCGGCGGGGGGACAACACCGGGGAGCTGTTTTTT
CDR3 protein: CASSRRGDNTGELFF

V gene: TRBV24-1
D gene: TRBD2
clone size: -
J gene: TRBJ2-1
CDR3 DNA: TGTGCCACCGAGGGGACTAGCCTTATAAGTGAGCAGTTCTTC
CDR3 protein: CATEGTSLISEQFF

V gene: TRBV5-4
D gene: -
clone size: -
J gene: TRBJ2-1
CDR3 DNA: TGTGCCAGCAGCAGAACAGGGCGTCGGGAGCAGTTCTTC
CDR3 protein: CASSRTGRREQFF

V gene: TRBV7-8
D gene: -
clone size: -
J gene: TRBJ1-1
CDR3 DNA: TGTGCCAGCAGCTCGTTTCGGTGGTCTGAAGCTTTCTTT
CDR3 protein: CASSSFRWSEAFF

V gene: TRBV6-5
D gene: TRBD1
clone size: -
J gene: TRBJ2-7
CDR3 DNA: TGTGCCAGCAGTCAGGACAGGGCTGAGCAGTACTTC
CDR3 protein: CASSQDRAEQYF

V gene: TRBV6-5
D gene: -
clone size: -
J gene: TRBJ1-5
CDR3 DNA: TGTGCCAGCAGTTACTCCGGGGGTTTACAGCAGCCCCAGCATTTT
CDR3 protein: CASSYSGGLQQPQHF

V gene: TRBV28
D gene: -
clone size: -
J gene: TRBJ1-2
CDR3 DNA: TGTGCCAGCAGGTCCCCGGGCTCGGGGAACTATGGCTACACCTTC
CDR3 protein: CASRSPGSGNYGYTF

V gene: TRBV5-4
D gene: TRBD1
clone size: few
J gene: TRBJ1-2
CDR3 DNA: TGTGCCAGCAGCTGGGACAGGGGATATGGCTACACCTTC
CDR3 protein: CASSWDRGYGYTF

V gene: TRBV3-1/TRBV3-2
D gene: TRBD1
clone size: -
J gene: TRBJ1-6
CDR3 DNA: TGTGCCAGCAGCCAAGCGGGACAGACGTATAATTCACCCCTCCACTTT
CDR3 protein: CASSQAGQTYNSPLHF

V gene: TRBV28
D gene: TRBD1
clone size: -
J gene: TRBJ1-1
CDR3 DNA: TGTGCCAGCGGAACAATTGGACAGGGTTGGACTGAAGCTTTCTTT
CDR3 protein: CASGTIGQGWTEAFF

V gene: TRBV7-9
D gene: TRBD1
clone size: -
J gene: TRBJ1-2
CDR3 DNA: TGTGCCAGCAGCCCCCAACCGGGACAGGGGGCGGAGGGCTACACCTTC
CDR3 protein: CASSPQPGQGAEGYTF

V gene: TRBV5-1
D gene: -
clone size: -
J gene: TRBJ1-1
CDR3 DNA: TGCGCCAGCAGCTTAACTGACAGGACCTTAGAAGCTTTCTTT
CDR3 protein: CASSLTDRTLEAFF

V gene: TRBV5-4
D gene: -
clone size: -
J gene: TRBJ2-7
CDR3 DNA: TGTGCCAGCAGCCCTAACCTGGACAGCCTATATGAGCAGTACTTC
CDR3 protein: CASSPNLDSLYEQYF

V gene: TRBV6-5
D gene: -
clone size: -
J gene: TRBJ1-4
CDR3 DNA: TGTGCCAGTCGGGACAACCGGCCAAATGAAAAACTGTTTTTT
CDR3 protein: CASRDNRPNEKLFF

V gene: TRBV9
D gene: TRBD1
clone size: -
J gene: TRBJ2-6
CDR3 DNA: TGTGCCAGCAGCCCCTGGACAGGATTCTCCTCTGGGGCCAACGTCCTGACTTTC
CDR3 protein: CASSPWTGFSSGANVLTF

V gene: TRBV13
D gene: TRBD1
clone size: -
J gene: TRBJ2-7
CDR3 DNA: TGTGCCAGCAGCCGAGGACAGGGGACAGAGGAGCAGTACTTC
CDR3 protein: CASSRGQGTEEQYF

V gene: TRBV4-1
D gene: TRBD1
clone size: -
J gene: TRBJ1-6
CDR3 DNA: TGCGCCAGCAGCCAACCCCGGGACAGGGGCTCACCCCTCCACTTT
CDR3 protein: CASSQPRDRGSPLHF

V gene: TRBV29-1
D gene: TRBD2
clone size: -
J gene: TRBJ2-7
CDR3 DNA: TGCAGCGTTGCGGCTAGCGGAGGGACCTACGAGCAGTACTTC
CDR3 protein: CSVAASGGTYEQYF

V gene: TRBV6-5
D gene: -
clone size: -
J gene: TRBJ2-3
CDR3 DNA: TGTGCCAGCAGTTACTCTGAGGCCCGCACAGATACGCAGTATTTT
CDR3 protein: CASSYSEARTDTQYF

V gene: TRBV5-8
D gene: -
clone size: -
J gene: TRBJ1-6
CDR3 DNA: TGTGCCAGCAACCGGCAGGGATATTCACCCCTCCACTTT
CDR3 protein: CASNRQGYSPLHF

V gene: TRBV3-1/TRBV3-2
D gene: TRBD2
clone size: once
J gene: TRBJ2-1
CDR3 DNA: TGTGCCAGCAGCCAAGATTGGGAGCGGGAGGTCTACAATGAGCAGTTCTTC
CDR3 protein: CASSQDWEREVYNEQFF

V gene: TRBV3-1/TRBV3-2
D gene: -
clone size: -
J gene: TRBJ1-3
CDR3 DNA: TGTGCCAGCAGCCAAGCAGGGGTGGGAAACACCATATATTTT
CDR3 protein: CASSQAGVGNTIYF

V gene: TRBV7-8
D gene: -
clone size: -
J gene: TRBJ1-1
CDR3 DNA: TGTGCCAGCAGCTTACAGGGGCACACTGAAGCTTTCTTT
CDR3 protein: CASSLQGHTEAFF

V gene: TRBV12-3/TRBV12-4
D gene: -
clone size: -
J gene: TRBJ2-7
CDR3 DNA: TGTGCCAGCTCAAGGGAGTTCTACGAGCAGTACTTC
CDR3 protein: CASSREFYEQYF

V gene: TRBV27
D gene: -
clone size: -
J gene: TRBJ2-7
CDR3 DNA: TGTGCCAGCAGTTTAACAGGCTCTGGTAGTTACGAGCAGTACTTC
CDR3 protein: CASSLTGSGSYEQYF

V gene: TRBV7-2
D gene: TRBD1
clone size: -
J gene: TRBJ2-7
CDR3 DNA: TGTGCCAGCAGCACAGGGGACCCCTACGAGCAGTACTTC
CDR3 protein: CASSTGDPYEQYF

V gene: TRBV28
D gene: TRBD2
clone size: -
J gene: TRBJ2-7
CDR3 DNA: TGTGCCAGCAGTTTACTAGCGGGGGTCCACGAGCAGTACTTC
CDR3 protein: CASSLLAGVHEQYF

V gene: TRBV29-1
D gene: TRBD2
clone size: -
J gene: TRBJ2-7
CDR3 DNA: TGCAGCGTGGGGACTAAGCCCGGCGAGCAGTACTTC
CDR3 protein: CSVGTKPGEQYF

V gene: TRBV7-9
D gene: TRBD1
clone size: -
J gene: TRBJ2-1
CDR3 DNA: TGTGCCAGCTCTTGGACAGGGACCTACAATGAGCAGTTCTTC
CDR3 protein: CASSWTGTYNEQFF

V gene: TRBV6-5
D gene: -
clone size: -
J gene: TRBJ1-5
CDR3 DNA: TGTGCCAGCAGTCGACAGGGCAATCAGCCCCAGCATTTT
CDR3 protein: CASSRQGNQPQHF

V gene: TRBV6-2/TRBV6-3
D gene: -
clone size: -
J gene: TRBJ1-2
CDR3 DNA: TGTGCCAGCAGTTACGGCGGGATCTATGGCTACACCTTC
CDR3 protein: CASSYGGIYGYTF

V gene: TRBV9
D gene: TRBD2
clone size: -
J gene: TRBJ2-2
CDR3 DNA: TGTGCCAGCAGCGTAGCTAGCGGGGACACCGGGGAGCTGTTTTTT
CDR3 protein: CASSVASGDTGELFF

V gene: TRBV12-3/TRBV12-4
D gene: TRBD1
clone size: -
J gene: TRBJ1-1
CDR3 DNA: TGTGCCAGCAGTATTACAGGGGGCACTGAAGCTTTCTTT
CDR3 protein: CASSITGGTEAFF

V gene: TRBV9
D gene: TRBD2
clone size: few
J gene: TRBJ2-2
CDR3 DNA: TGTGCCAGCAGCTCCGGGGGACTAGCGGCCGGGGAGCTGTTTTTT
CDR3 protein: CASSSGGLAAGELFF

V gene: TRBV7-3
D gene: -
clone size: -
J gene: TRBJ2-7
CDR3 DNA: TGTGCCAGCAGCTTAGGAGTGGCCTACGAGCAGTACTTC
CDR3 protein: CASSLGVAYEQYF

V gene: TRBV9
D gene: -
clone size: -
J gene: TRBJ2-7
CDR3 DNA: TGTGCCAGCAGCGTAGGACCTAGCAGCCACGAGCAGTACTTC
CDR3 protein: CASSVGPSSHEQYF

V gene: TRBV19
D gene: TRBD1
clone size: once
J gene: TRBJ1-5
CDR3 DNA: TGTGCCACCCAAGGACAGGCGAACAATCAGCCCCAGCATTTT
CDR3 protein: CATQGQANNQPQHF

V gene: TRBV6-5
D gene: -
clone size: -
J gene: TRBJ2-5
CDR3 DNA: TGTGCCAGCAGTTCCCATCCGCAGTTCCAGTACTTC
CDR3 protein: CASSSHPQFQYF

V gene: TRBV2
D gene: -
clone size: -
J gene: TRBJ2-2
CDR3 DNA: TGTGCCAGCAGAGTGGGCCCGGGGACCGGGGAGCTGTTTTTT
CDR3 protein: CASRVGPGTGELFF

V gene: TRBV27
D gene: -
clone size: -
J gene: TRBJ1-5
CDR3 DNA: TGTGCCAGCAGCCCCTTGTGGCAGGCCGCGAGCAATCAGCCCCAGCATTTT
CDR3 protein: CASSPLWQAASNQPQHF

V gene: TRBV29-1
D gene: TRBD1
clone size: -
J gene: TRBJ1-2
CDR3 DNA: TGCAGCGTTGAAGGACAGGGGGAAGCGCATGGCTACACCTTC
CDR3 protein: CSVEGQGEAHGYTF

V gene: TRBV29-1
D gene: TRBD2
clone size: -
J gene: TRBJ2-1
CDR3 DNA: TGCAGCGTTGTGTCTAGCGGCAATGAGCAGTTCTTC
CDR3 protein: CSVVSSGNEQFF

V gene: TRBV2
D gene: -
clone size: -
J gene: TRBJ2-2
CDR3 DNA: TGTGCCAGCAGATGGCTGAACACCGGGGAGCTGTTTTTT
CDR3 protein: CASRWLNTGELFF